Each of the 7 T cell receptor beta chains below was sequenced from the same sample in a study of blood T cells in healthy people across ages (dated by TCRdb to between 2015 and 2017). Libraries were prepared through 5' RACE. TCRdb names Illumina HiSeq 2500 as the instrument used. The second PCR ran for roughly 6 to 11 cycles and used a J-beta primer mix along with a sample-barcoded 5' primer. TCRdb's own reprocessing of the public reads used fastp at Q25 and MiXCR and kept productive beta chains. A single entry per CDR3 protein holds the most common genes and DNA from its merged rows. The sample includes 800,000 or so distinct CDR3 sequences, with around half observed a single time. The ten largest clones represent 15% to 20% of the sample. The sequencing input was blood. The receptors come from a man older than 75 in good health.

The V call is TRBV25-1, the J call TRBJ1-1; D is undetermined. Per germline, CDR1 MGHDK and CDR2 SYGVNS. With 3 bases removed from V and 2 bases from J, the gap between germline ends came to 10 bases. The CDR3 runs 14 residues. The CDR3 sequence: CASSDLTRNTEAFF. CDR3 nucleotides: TGTGCCAGCAGTGACCTAACTCGTAACACTGAAGCTTTCTTT.

This clonotype came up a few times. The rearrangement joins TRBV5-1 to TRBJ2-5; D perhaps matches TRBD2 (6 bases). This CDR3 is 14 amino acids long. Per germline, CDR1 SGHRS and CDR2 YFSETQ. The V and J ends lost 4 bases and 4 bases respectively, with 14 bases between them. CDR3: CASSHRSGGETQYF. CDR3 DNA: TGCGCCAGCAGCCACCGGTCCGGGGGAGAGACCCAGTACTTC.

The chain joins TRBV27 to TRBJ2-7; possibly TRBD2 for D (6 bases). This CDR3 is 14 amino acids long. The V end lost 3 bases, the J end lost 3 bases, and 12 bases lay between the germline ends. Per germline, CDR1 MNHEY and CDR2 SMNVEV (reference sequence). Here the CDR3 DNA reads TGTGCCAGCAGTTTGGGGGGACCTGACTACGAGCAGTACTTC. Its protein product is CASSLGGPDYEQYF.

This clonotype was counted many times. The V gene is TRBV7-2, the J gene TRBJ2-7, with D perhaps TRBD2 (5 bases). The length of the CDR3 is 14 residues. CDR1 is SGHTA and CDR2 is FQGNSA in the germline V gene. V gave up 5 bases and J gave up 0 bases, with 11 bases separating them. The CDR3 is CASSREGSSYEQYF. The CDR3 DNA reads TGTGCCAGCAGCCGAGAGGGCAGCTCCTACGAGCAGTACTTC.

This clonotype was counted only a few times. CDR3 sequence reads: CASSEETGGLYEQYF. In nucleotides, the CDR3 is TGTGCCAGCAGCGAAGAGACAGGGGGCTTGTACGAGCAGTACTTC. This chain joins TRBV7-9 and TRBJ2-7; 10 bases line up with TRBD1. Looked up from germline, CDR1 is SEHNR and CDR2 is FQNEAQ (reference sequence). There are 15 residues in the CDR3. Trimming removed 5 bases from V and 4 bases from J; junction bases left unmatched: 8.

This clonotype occurred a few times. The rearrangement joins TRBV6-5 to TRBJ2-5; D uncertain. With 6 bases removed from V and 1 base from J, the gap between germline ends came to 12 bases. The CDR3 contains 14 residues. Germline loops: CDR1 MNHEY, CDR2 SVGAGI. CDR3 region: CASRVSHGQETQYF. DNA for the CDR3: TGTGCCAGCAGGGTTAGTCACGGCCAAGAGACCCAGTACTTC.

This clonotype has just a few counts. This may stem from a read error, because a much larger clone lies one nucleotide away. The chain uses TRBV20-1 and TRBJ2-1; either TRBD1 or TRBD2 may supply D (5 bases each). The V gene's germline CDR1 is DFQATT and CDR2 SNEGSKA (reference sequence). V gave up 1 base and J gave up 7 bases, with 14 bases separating them. This CDR3 has 14 amino acids. The CDR3 region has the DNA TGCAGTGCTAGAGGGGACCCAGTCCAGAATGAGCAGTTCTTC. Amino acids: CSARGDPVQNEQFF.